The rows below give T cell receptor beta chains drawn from one sample of a study of identical twins. One entry per CDR3 protein results from TCRdb running MiXCR on the 5' RACE reads. The sample carries about 720,000 distinct CDR3 sequences, 8.6% recorded once. The same sample was also studied in work on yellow fever vaccine responses in identical twins.

Material for sequencing was PBMCs. The receptor set was obtained from a woman aged 18-30 years in good health. Both conserved end residues are part of each CDR3. D genes are given only for firm matches. The size field is filled for only some rows; it gives once, few, many or a size class.

clone size	V gene	D gene	J gene	CDR3 DNA	CDR3 protein
few	TRBV7-9	TRBD2	TRBJ2-2	TGTGCCAGCAGCTTAGGAGCGAGCGGGAGAAACACCGGGGAGCTGTTTTTT	CASSLGASGRNTGELFF
NA	TRBV27	NA	TRBJ2-7	TGTGCCAGCAGTTCGCTCTATCGCTCCTACGAGCAGTACTTC	CASSSLYRSYEQYF
many	TRBV7-9	NA	TRBJ1-1	TGTGCCAGCAGAGGAGGACAGACATCGAACACTGAAGCTTTCTTT	CASRGGQTSNTEAFF
many	TRBV4-2	TRBD2	TRBJ2-1	TGTGCCAGCAGCCAGGTGGAGCGGGAGGTATACAATGAGCAGTTCTTC	CASSQVEREVYNEQFF
many	TRBV29-1	TRBD1	TRBJ2-5	TGCAGCCCGCGGACAGGGGGCTCTCAAGAGACCCAGTACTTC	CSPRTGGSQETQYF
few	TRBV15	TRBD1	TRBJ2-2	TGTGCCACCAGCAGAGATCACGACAGGGTCGTGGTCGGGGAGCTGTTTTTT	CATSRDHDRVVVGELFF
NA	TRBV6-2/TRBV6-3	NA	TRBJ2-1	TGTGCCAGCAGTACGCCCCGGGCCCTTTCCTACAATGAGCAGTTCTTC	CASSTPRALSYNEQFF
few	TRBV20-1	NA	TRBJ2-5	TGCAGTGCTAGGGGGGATGCCGAGACCCAGTACTTC	CSARGDAETQYF
NA	TRBV5-1	NA	TRBJ2-5	TGCGCCAGCAGCGGGAGGACACGACAAGAGACCCAGTACTTC	CASSGRTRQETQYF
NA	TRBV6-6	NA	TRBJ2-2	TGTGCCAGCAACAGGGAGCTGGTCGGGGAGCTGTTTTTT	CASNRELVGELFF
many	TRBV12-3/TRBV12-4	NA	TRBJ2-5	TGTGCCAGCAGTTCCCGGGAAGGTGGAAAGACCCAGTACTTC	CASSSREGGKTQYF
NA	TRBV7-2	NA	TRBJ2-5	TGTGCCAGCAGCTTAGACGGGTGGATTCAAGAGACCCAGTACTTC	CASSLDGWIQETQYF
many	TRBV24-1	NA	TRBJ2-7	TGTGCCACCAGTGATTCCGGGTCCCCGACCTACGAGCAGTACTTC	CATSDSGSPTYEQYF
few	TRBV6-5	NA	TRBJ1-1	TGTGCCAGCAGTTACGGTCAATGGGGTGGGCTCACTGAAGCTTTCTTT	CASSYGQWGGLTEAFF
few	TRBV7-2	TRBD1	TRBJ2-6	TGTGCCAGCAGCGTTGGGACAGGGGGAGCTGGGGCCAACGTCCTGACTTTC	CASSVGTGGAGANVLTF
many	TRBV20-1	NA	TRBJ2-5	TGCAGTGCTAGAGCGAGCCAGCGGGAGACCCAGTACTTC	CSARASQRETQYF
NA	TRBV11-1	NA	TRBJ2-4	TGTGCCAGCAGCTTAGTGGCAGGTACCGAGATAGCCAAAAACATTCAGTACTTC	CASSLVAGTEIAKNIQYF
NA	TRBV9	TRBD1	TRBJ1-3	TGTGCCAGCAGCAAACTCACCGGACAGGTCTCTGGAAACACCATATATTTT	CASSKLTGQVSGNTIYF
NA	TRBV15	NA	TRBJ2-1	TGTGCCACCAGCAGAGATTTGGGGGGAAAGCAGTTCTTC	CATSRDLGGKQFF
few	TRBV29-1	NA	TRBJ2-2	TGCAGCGTCCTTGCTGGGGCCGGGGAGCTGTTTTTT	CSVLAGAGELFF
few	TRBV5-1	TRBD1	TRBJ2-5	TGCGCCAGCAGCTTTTGGGACAGCCAAGAGACCCAGTACTTC	CASSFWDSQETQYF
many	TRBV7-9	NA	TRBJ2-4	TGTGCCAGCAGCTTAATCCGCGGAGGCGTAGCCAAAAACATTCAGTACTTC	CASSLIRGGVAKNIQYF
NA	TRBV11-1	TRBD2	TRBJ2-1	TGTGCCAGCTCCTCCCCCCCGGGACTAGCGGGCCATAGCTCCTACAATGAGCAGTTCTTC	CASSSPPGLAGHSSYNEQFF
NA	TRBV4-1	NA	TRBJ2-2	TGCGCCAGCAGCCTACTCGAGTCCGGGGAGCTGTTTTTT	CASSLLESGELFF
few	TRBV7-9	NA	TRBJ2-6	TGTGCCAGCAGTCGGGGTGCCCAAACTAAGGCCAACGTCCTGACTTTC	CASSRGAQTKANVLTF
NA	TRBV28	NA	TRBJ1-1	TGTGCCAGCAGTTCCGGTCGGCTCTCAGCTTTCTTT	CASSSGRLSAFF
NA	TRBV2	NA	TRBJ2-1	TGTGCCAGCAGTGAAACGGCCTACAATGAGCAGTTCTTC	CASSETAYNEQFF
NA	TRBV6-1	NA	TRBJ2-7	TGTGCCAGCGGGGCGAAGGGGGCCTACGAGCAGTACTTC	CASGAKGAYEQYF
many	TRBV10-3	TRBD1	TRBJ2-1	TGTGCCATCAGAAACGACAGGGGGGAGTACAATGAGCAGTTCTTC	CAIRNDRGEYNEQFF
many	TRBV7-9	TRBD2	TRBJ2-1	TGTGCCAGCAGCGGACCCAGCGGGAGCTCCTACAATGAGCAGTTCTTC	CASSGPSGSSYNEQFF
NA	TRBV20-1	NA	TRBJ2-7	TGCAGTGTTAGAAGTCCGACGGGCTTGATCTACGAGCAGTACTTC	CSVRSPTGLIYEQYF
few	TRBV7-2	TRBD1	TRBJ2-3	TGTGCCAGCAGCACGGGACAGGGGTATGATACGCAGTATTTT	CASSTGQGYDTQYF
NA	TRBV27	TRBD1	TRBJ2-7	TGTGCCAGCAGTTTATCGTCGGACAGGGACTACGAGCAGTACTTC	CASSLSSDRDYEQYF
few	TRBV29-1	TRBD2	TRBJ2-1	TGCAGCGTTTCCGGGACTAGCGGAACCCGGGGGAGGAATGAGCAGTTCTTC	CSVSGTSGTRGRNEQFF
few	TRBV6-1	NA	TRBJ2-2	TGTGCCAGCAGTCCCAAACTCCATATTAGTCTCCGGGAGCTGTTTTTT	CASSPKLHISLRELFF
NA	TRBV29-1	NA	TRBJ2-3	TGCAGCGTTGATGGAAGGGGGGTGGTCACAGATACGCAGTATTTT	CSVDGRGVVTDTQYF
few	TRBV20-1	TRBD2	TRBJ2-1	TGCAGTGCTAGAGAAGGGACTAGCGGGAGGGCCAGGGAGCAGTTCTTC	CSAREGTSGRAREQFF
many	TRBV6-5	NA	TRBJ2-2	TGTGCCAGCAGTTACGTGCAGGGTCTGGTTAGCACCGGGGAGCTGTTTTTT	CASSYVQGLVSTGELFF
NA	TRBV6-2/TRBV6-3	NA	TRBJ2-7	TGTGCCAGCACGAACGAGGCTTATTCCTACGAGCAGTACTTC	CASTNEAYSYEQYF
NA	TRBV10-3	TRBD1	TRBJ2-3	TGTGCCATCAGTGGGGACAGCACCACAGATACGCAGTATTTT	CAISGDSTTDTQYF
once	TRBV7-9	NA	TRBJ2-1	TGTGCCAGCAGCCCGAGTTCGGGGTTGGGGATCAATGAGCAGTTCTTC	CASSPSSGLGINEQFF
NA	TRBV6-2/TRBV6-3	NA	TRBJ2-3	TGTGCCAGCAGTTATGGAGGGATCCTCACAGATACGCAGTATTTT	CASSYGGILTDTQYF
many	TRBV29-1	NA	TRBJ2-7	TGCAGCGTTGAAATATCCGAGCAGTACTTC	CSVEISEQYF
few	TRBV12-3/TRBV12-4	NA	TRBJ2-7	TGTGCCAGCAGTCTGACAGGAGGGCCGGGCTACGAGCAGTACTTC	CASSLTGGPGYEQYF
NA	TRBV6-1	TRBD2	TRBJ2-3	TGTGCCACCTTAACTAAGGGACTAGCGGGAGTTGATACGCAGTATTTT	CATLTKGLAGVDTQYF
few	TRBV28	TRBD2	TRBJ2-7	TGTGCCAGCAGAGAGCGACTAGCGGGGACCTACGAGCAGTACTTC	CASRERLAGTYEQYF
NA	TRBV5-1	TRBD1	TRBJ1-1	TGCGCCAGCAGCTTGGAGGGGACAGTTGTAGGTGAAGCTTTCTTT	CASSLEGTVVGEAFF
many	TRBV7-8	NA	TRBJ1-2	TGTGCCAGCAGCTCCACAGGGAGCTATGGCTACACCTTC	CASSSTGSYGYTF
NA	TRBV2	NA	TRBJ1-1	TGTGCCAGCAGGGTCAACAGGCCAAGCGGGGATGAAGCTTTCTTT	CASRVNRPSGDEAFF
few	TRBV4-2	TRBD2	TRBJ2-1	TGTGCCAGCAGCCAAGATGTAAGCGGGACCACTACATACAATGAGCAGTTCTTC	CASSQDVSGTTTYNEQFF
few	TRBV6-2/TRBV6-3	NA	TRBJ2-1	TGTGCCAGCAGTTCCTTTAATCCCTACAATGAGCAGTTCTTC	CASSSFNPYNEQFF
many	TRBV12-3/TRBV12-4	TRBD1	TRBJ1-1	TGTGCCAGCAGTCCCGGTGGACAGGTGAGCACTGAAGCTTTCTTT	CASSPGGQVSTEAFF
NA	TRBV20-1	TRBD2	TRBJ2-7	TGCAGTGCCAAAACGTCTAGCGGCTCCTACGAGCAGTACTTC	CSAKTSSGSYEQYF
NA	TRBV7-9	NA	TRBJ2-1	TGTGCCAGCAGCTCCCTCGGCAGGGGGGAGTACAATGAGCAGTTCTTC	CASSSLGRGEYNEQFF